This T cell receptor beta chain came from a study of T cells after yellow fever vaccination. The CDR3 runs to 10 residues. Per germline, CDR1 DFQATT and CDR2 SNEGSKA (reference sequence). Trimming removed 6 bases from V and 4 bases from J, with 4 bases in between. They built TCR cDNA with 5'RACE template switching, a step that put in a universal primer site and UMIs. Via MiXCR, TCRdb re-called the 5' RACE reads, giving one row per CDR3 protein. The table records 340,000 or so distinct CDR3 sequences, around 13% of them present only once. Sample: CD4+ T cells sorted from PBMCs, taken 15 days after the yellow fever booster vaccination. The chain is built from TRBV20-1 and TRBJ2-1, with D uncertain. This clonotype was sampled from a man in his late teens or twenties who received the YFV17D yellow fever vaccine. The CDR3 nucleotides read TGCAGTGCGCATTACAATGAGCAGTTCTTC. It is translated as CSAHYNEQFF.